The 21 T cell receptor beta chains in this list originate from one sample, sequenced in a study of blood T cells in healthy people across ages. A J-beta primer mix and a sample-barcoded 5' primer were used in a second PCR of about 7 to 12 cycles. From the 5' RACE reads, TCRdb called clonotypes with MiXCR, one entry per CDR3 protein. The sample comprises fewer than 2,000,000 distinct CDR3 sequences, approximately 40% of which are singletons, and roughly 23% rests with the top ten. The sequenced sample was blood. All receptors come from a human donor in good health.

This clonotype appeared a few times. The chain couples TRBV24-1 to TRBJ1-2, with 7 positions matching TRBD1. Germline CDR1 KGHDR, CDR2 SFDVKD. There are 14 residues in the CDR3. Losses at the gene ends were 3 bases for V and 4 bases for J; bases not matched to a gene: 4. For the CDR3, the DNA is TGTGCCACCAGTGATCTCAGACAGGGCTATGGCTACACCTTC. Its translation: CATSDLRQGYGYTF.

The chain joins TRBV7-9 to TRBJ2-7; D unclear. Germline assignment: CDR1 SEHNR and CDR2 FQNEAQ (reference sequence). The CDR3 loop spans 13 amino acids. Between the trimmed V and J ends, which lost 1 base and 2 bases, there was a span of 6 bases. CDR3 sequence reads: CASSLEPPYEQYF. In DNA, the CDR3 is TGTGCCAGCAGCTTAGAGCCCCCCTACGAGCAGTACTTC.

Regarding this clonotype: Mismatch with germline at one junction end may stem from a read error. This chain uses TRBV6-2 or TRBV6-3 with TRBJ1-1; no definite D call. CDR3 length: 13 amino acids. The germline V gene encodes CDR1 MNHEY and CDR2 SVGEGT. The CDR3 DNA is TGTGCCAGCAGGTCGACCGTGGGCACTGAAGCCTTCTTT. It yields the protein CASRSTVGTEAFF.

The rearrangement uses TRBV29-1 and TRBJ2-3; D is possibly TRBD2 (6 bases). Germline V gene lookup returns CDR1 SQVTM and CDR2 ANQGSEA. The CDR3 consists of 16 residues. Trimming took 3 bases from V and 4 from J, leaving 20 bases between them. This CDR3 reads CSVESREPVSPDTQYF. The DNA for the CDR3 is TGCAGCGTTGAGTCGCGGGAACCCGTAAGTCCAGATACGCAGTATTTT.

This chain links TRBV12-3 or TRBV12-4 with TRBJ1-6; D unresolved. The V end lost 1 base, the J end lost 11 bases, and 12 bases lay between the germline ends. The CDR3 is 14 residues long. The CDR3 region is CASSLGQRQTPLHF. DNA of the CDR3: TGTGCCAGCAGTTTAGGGCAGAGACAAACACCCCTCCACTTT.

This chain uses TRBV2 with TRBJ1-2; perhaps TRBD1 as D (6 bases). Between the trimmed V and J ends, which lost 0 bases and 2 bases, there was a span of 13 bases. Germline V gene sequence: CDR1 SNHLY, CDR2 FYNNEI. The CDR3 runs to 16 residues. CDR3 region: CASSEAATGSNYGYTF. As DNA, the CDR3 is TGTGCCAGCAGTGAAGCGGCTACAGGGTCGAACTATGGCTACACCTTC.

This clonotype has just a few counts. At one boundary the junction diverges from the germline segment, which might be a read error. The rearrangement links TRBV29-1 to TRBJ2-5; D is perhaps TRBD1 (7 bases). Germline loops: CDR1 SQVTM, CDR2 ANQGSEA. The CDR3 is 12 residues long. CDR3: CSVQGGGETPYF. For the CDR3, the DNA is TGCAGCGTTCAGGGGGGTGGGGAGACCCCGTACTTC.

This clonotype showed up just a few times. The chain links TRBV4-3 to TRBJ2-3, with D perhaps TRBD2 (6 bases). The germline CDR1 and CDR2 sequences are LGHNA and YSLEER. The CDR3 is 15 amino acids. Between the trimmed V and J ends, which lost 0 bases and 3 bases, there was a span of 10 bases. CDR3 protein: CASSQDWGVTDTQYF. Here the CDR3 DNA reads TGCGCCAGCAGCCAAGATTGGGGGGTTACAGATACGCAGTATTTT.

This clonotype was observed a few times. The rearrangement uses TRBV27 and TRBJ1-1; 8 bases are shared with TRBD1. Germline CDR1 MNHEY, CDR2 SMNVEV (reference sequence). The CDR3 extends over 12 amino acids. Losses at the gene ends were 10 bases for V and 11 bases for J; bases not matched to a gene: 12. The CDR3, as DNA: TGTGCCATAAACCTCGGACAGGGCCCCGCTTTCTTT. This sequence encodes CAINLGQGPAFF.

The table lists this clonotype with a few counts. This rearrangement joins TRBV6-2 or TRBV6-3 to TRBJ2-5, with D unclear. V lost 1 base and J 2 bases, leaving 8 bases between the germline ends. CDR1 and CDR2 (germline): MNHEY, SVGEGT. CDR3 length: 14 amino acids. This CDR3 reads CASSYLAKQETQYF. The CDR3 DNA follows: TGTGCCAGCAGTTACTTGGCAAAGCAAGAGACCCAGTACTTC.

The chain combines TRBV7-2 with TRBJ1-1; no clear D gene. V was clipped by 4 bases and J by 5 bases, with 20 bases between them. The CDR3 runs to 16 residues. Germline V gives CDR1 SGHTA, CDR2 FQGNSA. CDR3 residues: CASSSRLDGVGTEAFF. The CDR3 DNA reads TGTGCCAGCAGCTCGCGACTCGACGGGGTTGGAACTGAAGCTTTCTTT.

This rearrangement joins TRBV27 to TRBJ1-4, with D hard to call. The germline gives CDR1 MNHEY, CDR2 SMNVEV (reference sequence). The CDR3 is made up of 15 amino acids. V was pared by 8 bases and J by 0 bases, with 13 bases between. This CDR3 reads CASSPGWSTNEKLFF. As DNA, the CDR3 is TGTGCCAGCTCCCCTGGTTGGTCAACTAATGAAAAACTGTTTTTT.

This clonotype was observed a single time. The J gene is TRBJ1-2, the V gene TRBV18; 11 bases align to TRBD1. CDR1 is KGHSH, CDR2 LQKENI, per germline. The CDR3 runs 15 residues. V lost 6 bases, J lost 8 bases, and 11 bases stayed unmatched. The CDR3 is CASSQDRGPQEGYTF. In nucleotides, the CDR3 is TGTGCCAGCTCCCAGGACAGGGGGCCCCAGGAGGGCTACACCTTC.

V usage is TRBV20-1 and J usage is TRBJ2-7; TRBD2 aligns across 13 bases. The DNA end favors TRBJ2-5, so the J call may be wrong. The length of the CDR3 is 17 residues. Germline V gives CDR1 DFQATT, CDR2 SNEGSKA (reference sequence). The CDR3 nucleotides read TGCAGTGCTCGTGGACTAGCGGGGGTGAGAGTGGGAGAGACCCAGTACTTC. Its translation: CSARGLAGVRVGETQYF.

The chain links TRBV11-2 to TRBJ1-2; weak D call: TRBD1 (5 bases). Germline lookup yields CDR1 SGHAT and CDR2 FQNNGV. Trimming took 5 bases from V and 8 from J, leaving 18 bases between them. This CDR3 has 14 residues. This CDR3 is CASSAQPGQSGYTF. The DNA for the CDR3 is TGTGCCAGCAGCGCCCAACCGGGGCAGTCCGGCTACACCTTC.

CDR3 nucleotide sequence: TGTGCCAGCAGTCCTAGCCTAGGTTGGGGCCAAGAGACCCAGTACTTC. The encoded protein is CASSPSLGWGQETQYF. V is TRBV6-5 and J is TRBJ2-5, with a possible D match to TRBD2 (5 bases). The length of the CDR3 is 16 residues. Germline V gene data show CDR1 as MNHEY and CDR2 as SVGAGI. V was trimmed by 5 bases and J by 1 base, leaving 17 bases between them.

This clonotype was observed a handful of times. The chain recombines TRBV27 with TRBJ1-5, with D maybe TRBD1 (6 bases). Germline V lookup: CDR1 MNHEY, CDR2 SMNVEV (reference sequence). This CDR3 contains 15 residues. The V end was cut by 2 bases, the J end by 4 bases, with 12 bases between. The CDR3 spells CASSLMAGANQPQHF. The CDR3, as DNA: TGTGCCAGCAGTTTAATGGCAGGGGCTAATCAGCCCCAGCATTTT.

A single count supports this clonotype. The chain uses TRBV6-5 and TRBJ2-5; the D call may be TRBD1 or TRBD2 (7 bases each). The CDR3 totals 16 residues. Trimming took off 2 bases at V and 11 bases at J, with 24 bases between the two ends. The germline V gene has CDR1 MNHEY and CDR2 SVGAGI. CDR3 loop: CASSYGQGRGRREQYF. The CDR3 nucleotides read TGTGCCAGCAGTTACGGCCAGGGGAGGGGGCGGCGGGAGCAGTACTTC.

The CDR3 loop reads CASSGLPNQPQHF. The DNA for the CDR3 is TGTGCCAGCAGCGGCCTTCCGAATCAGCCCCAGCATTTT. This chain connects TRBV9 to TRBJ1-5; D is uncertain. The CDR3 extends over 13 amino acids. In germline, CDR1 is SGDLS, CDR2 YYNGEE. V was clipped by 3 bases and J by 4 bases, with 8 bases between them.

This rearrangement joins TRBV6-5 to TRBJ1-1, with 8 bases aligning to TRBD1. Trimming removed 6 bases from V and 1 base from J; junction bases left unmatched: 4. The length of the CDR3 is 14 residues. Germline loops: CDR1 MNHEY, CDR2 SVGAGI. CDR3 protein: CASRSDRGNTEAFF. CDR3 bases: TGTGCCAGCAGATCTGACAGGGGGAACACTGAAGCTTTCTTT.

Only a few counts were recorded for this clonotype. V and J are TRBV20-1 and TRBJ2-7; D tentatively reads TRBD1 or TRBD2 (6 bases each). CDR1 is DFQATT, CDR2 SNEGSKA, per germline (reference sequence). The CDR3 totals 13 residues. V was trimmed by 3 bases and J by 7 bases, leaving 16 bases between them. The CDR3 protein is CSARRGEVEEQYF. In nucleotides, the CDR3 is TGCAGTGCTAGGAGGGGGGAAGTAGAGGAGCAGTACTTC.